What follows describes a single T cell receptor beta chain. The antigen is not known. The entry originates in a study of T cell responses to AZD1222 COVID-19 vaccine. Broader study findings: When two AZD1222 doses had been given, Spike-specific TCR breadth and depth rose. Spike-wide vaccine-associated CD4 TCRs dominated at 160-218 and 743-854.

Profiling relied on immunoSEQ multiplex PCR, and the TCRdb table lists in-frame clones only, not all of them. The sample lists around 150,000 clones; 80% to 95% were seen once. The V and J ends lost 1 base and 4 bases respectively, with 14 bases between them. The CDR3 totals 16 residues. The germline CDR1 and CDR2 sequences are LGHDT and YNNKEL (reference sequence). This material consisted of peripheral blood, taken 28 days after the second AZD1222 dose. This clonotype originated in an adult who received the AZD1222 COVID-19 vaccine. This sequence joins TRBV3-1 (or the pseudogene TRBV3-2) and TRBJ1-3; unclear D gene. CDR3 in amino acids: CASSQVETPPGNTIYF. The CDR3 DNA is TGTGCCAGCAGCCAAGTTGAGACTCCACCAGGAAACACCATATATTTT.